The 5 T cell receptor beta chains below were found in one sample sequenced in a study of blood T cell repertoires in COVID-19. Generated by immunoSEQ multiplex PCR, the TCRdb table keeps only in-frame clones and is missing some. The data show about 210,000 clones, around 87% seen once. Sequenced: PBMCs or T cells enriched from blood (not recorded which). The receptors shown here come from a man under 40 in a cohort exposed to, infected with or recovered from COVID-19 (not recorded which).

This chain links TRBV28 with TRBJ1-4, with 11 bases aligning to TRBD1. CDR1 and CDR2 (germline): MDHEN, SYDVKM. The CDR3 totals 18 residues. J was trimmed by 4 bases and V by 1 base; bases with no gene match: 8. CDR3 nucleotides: TGTGCCAGCAGTTTATTGGACAGGGGGCGAAATGGTAATGAAAAACTGTTTTTT. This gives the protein CASSLLDRGRNGNEKLFF.

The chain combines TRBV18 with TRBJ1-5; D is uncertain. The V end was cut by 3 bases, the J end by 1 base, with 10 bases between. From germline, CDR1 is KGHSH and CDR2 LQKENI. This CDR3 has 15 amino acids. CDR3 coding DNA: TGTGCCAGCTCACCTAGTTTCGGGAGCAATCAGCCCCAGCATTTT. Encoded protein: CASSPSFGSNQPQHF.

The CDR3 here is CASSPGHYSNQPQHF. The CDR3 DNA follows: TGCGCCAGCAGTCCGGGACACTATAGCAATCAGCCCCAGCATTTT. This chain links TRBV4-3 with TRBJ1-5; possibly TRBD1 for D (6 bases). Per the germline V gene, CDR1 is LGHNA and CDR2 is YSLEER. There are 15 residues in the CDR3. Trimming removed 6 bases from V and 0 bases from J, with 12 bases in between.

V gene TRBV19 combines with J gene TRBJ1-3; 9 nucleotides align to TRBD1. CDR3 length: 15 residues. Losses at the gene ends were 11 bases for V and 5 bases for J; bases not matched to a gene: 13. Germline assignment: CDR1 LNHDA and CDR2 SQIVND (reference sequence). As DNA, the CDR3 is TGTGCCTGTACCCCTGGGGACAGGGCACGAAACACCATATATTTT. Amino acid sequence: CACTPGDRARNTIYF.

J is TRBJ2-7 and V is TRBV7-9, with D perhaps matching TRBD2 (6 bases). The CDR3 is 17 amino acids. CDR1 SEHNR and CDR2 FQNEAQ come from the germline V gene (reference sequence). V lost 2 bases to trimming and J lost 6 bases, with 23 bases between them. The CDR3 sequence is CASSLHERRGVRSEQYF. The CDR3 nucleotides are TGTGCCAGCAGCTTACATGAGCGCCGCGGGGTACGTTCCGAGCAGTACTTC. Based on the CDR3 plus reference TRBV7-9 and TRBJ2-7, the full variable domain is DTGVSQNPRHKITKRGQNVTFRCDPISEHNRLYWYRQTLGQGPEFLTYFQNEAQLEKSRLLSDRFSAERPKGSFSTLEIQRTEQGDSAMYLCASSLHERRGVRSEQYFGPGTRLTVT.